A single sample is the source of the 27 T cell receptor beta chains below, sequenced in a study of shared clonotypes between healthy human individuals. Data came from immunoSEQ multiplex PCR; TCRdb stores just in-frame clones and leaves some out. The repertoire has 1,100,000 or so clones, approximately 80% of them found once; the top ten carry under 0.6%. The sequenced material came from memory CD4+ T cells from PBMCs. Subset given: CD45RA-negative fraction. These receptors all stem from a man between 18 and 29 years old in good health. Some clones in this sample may be carry-over from other donors' samples.

The chain has TRBV2 and TRBJ2-5; D is perhaps TRBD1 (6 bases). V was trimmed by 4 bases and J by 5 bases, leaving 17 bases between them. The CDR3 loop spans 15 amino acids. Germline CDR1 reads SNHLY; CDR2 reads FYNNEI. CDR3 amino acids: CASSVPRGIRETQYF. CDR3 sequence (DNA): TGTGCCAGCAGTGTCCCGAGGGGGATCCGCGAGACCCAGTACTTC.

The chain combines TRBV4-1 with TRBJ1-4; the D gene is possibly TRBD1 (6 bases). The CDR3 extends over 15 amino acids. The V end lost 4 bases, the J end lost 0 bases, and 9 bases lay between the germline ends. CDR1 and CDR2 from the germline V gene are MGHRA and YSYEKL. The CDR3 reads CASSPRTATNEKLFF. CDR3 coding DNA: TGCGCCAGCAGCCCACGGACAGCAACTAATGAAAAACTGTTTTTT.

This clone was seen repeatedly, ten times or more. The chain links TRBV28 to TRBJ1-3, with 9 positions matching TRBD1. This CDR3 has 13 residues. Germline-derived CDR1 and CDR2 are MDHEN and SYDVKM. The trim removed 8 bases at V and 7 bases at J, leaving 6 bases unmatched. The CDR3 reads CASVTGGWNTIYF. Here the CDR3 DNA reads TGTGCCAGCGTGACAGGGGGATGGAACACCATATATTTT. The full variable domain, with the rest looked up from reference TRBV28 and TRBJ1-3, is DVKVTQSSRYLVKRTGEKVFLECVQDMDHENMFWYRQDPGLGLRLIYFSYDVKMKEKGDIPEGYSVSREKKERFSLILESASTNQTSMYLCASVTGGWNTIYFGEGSWLTVV.

V usage is TRBV4-1 and J usage is TRBJ2-1; TRBD2 aligns across 12 bases. With V trimmed by 5 bases and J by 2 bases, 7 bases remained unmatched. The germline CDR1 and CDR2 sequences are MGHRA and YSYEKL. CDR3 size: 17 residues. The CDR3 here is CASSTSSSGRAYNEQFF. In nucleotides, the CDR3 is TGCGCCAGCAGCACCTCATCTAGCGGGAGGGCCTACAATGAGCAGTTCTTC.

To note about this clone: The sample has other DNA sequences that encode this CDR3 too. V gene TRBV18 combines with J gene TRBJ2-5; TRBD2 aligns across 9 bases. V lost 6 bases to trimming and J lost 1 base; unmatched junction nucleotides: 6. This CDR3 contains 15 residues. Germline values: CDR1 KGHSH, CDR2 LQKENI. The CDR3 region is CASSRTSGSQETQYF. Here the CDR3 DNA reads TGTGCCAGCTCCCGCACTAGCGGGTCCCAAGAGACCCAGTACTTC. Together with reference TRBV18 and TRBJ2-5, the CDR3 gives the full variable domain: NAGVMQNPRHLVRRRGQEARLRCSPMKGHSHVYWYRQLPEEGLKFMVYLQKENIIDESGMPKERFSAEFPKEGPSILRIQQVVRGDSAAYFCASSRTSGSQETQYFGPGTRLLVL.

The chain couples TRBV14 to TRBJ1-1, with unresolved D. The V end was cut by 1 base, the J end by 7 bases, with 7 bases between. This CDR3 comprises 12 residues. Germline CDR1 SGHDN, CDR2 FVKESK. The CDR3 region has the DNA TGTGCCAGCAGCCAAGCGGGCTTTGAAGCTTTCTTT. Translating it yields CASSQAGFEAFF.

V and J are TRBV7-2 and TRBJ2-1, with D possibly TRBD2 on 6 matching bases. Germline CDR1 and CDR2: SGHTA and FQGNSA. With 5 bases removed from V and 7 bases from J, the gap between germline ends came to 18 bases. The CDR3 contains 15 residues. The CDR3 protein is CASSRSAGRWNEQFF. CDR3 in DNA: TGTGCCAGCAGCCGATCGGCGGGAAGATGGAATGAGCAGTTCTTC.

The V gene is TRBV6-5, the J gene TRBJ2-3, with 9 bases that match TRBD1. J gave up 4 bases and V 5 bases, and 7 bases lay outside the gene matches. The CDR3 is made up of 15 amino acids. Germline V gene data show CDR1 as MNHEY and CDR2 as SVGAGI. CDR3 residues: CASSRGTGSPDTQYF. CDR3 coding DNA: TGTGCCAGCAGTCGCGGGACAGGGTCCCCAGATACGCAGTATTTT.

The rearrangement uses TRBV5-1 and TRBJ2-3, with 7 positions matching TRBD1. This CDR3 is built from 15 residues. In germline, CDR1 is SGHRS, CDR2 YFSETQ. Trimming removed 4 bases from V and 0 bases from J; junction bases left unmatched: 5. In DNA form, the CDR3 reads TGCGCCAGCAGCCCCGGGACAGAAAGCACAGATACGCAGTATTTT. Translating gives CASSPGTESTDTQYF.

The V gene is TRBV28, the J gene TRBJ1-1; maybe TRBD1 (6 bases). V lost 3 bases and J lost 7, with 12 bases in between. Germline lookup yields CDR1 MDHEN and CDR2 SYDVKM. The CDR3 runs 13 residues. CDR3 in amino acids: CASSFSGGGEAFF. In DNA, the CDR3 is TGTGCCAGCAGTTTCAGCGGGGGCGGTGAAGCTTTCTTT.

The chain carries TRBV28 and TRBJ1-1; D possibly corresponds to TRBD1 (6 bases). CDR3 length: 14 residues. The V and J ends lost 2 bases and 6 bases respectively, with 13 bases between them. In germline, CDR1 is MDHEN, CDR2 SYDVKM. CDR3 nucleotides: TGTGCCAGCAGTTTAACGACAGGCCATTCTGAAGCTTTCTTT. This encodes CASSLTTGHSEAFF.

This clone was detected a few times. The V call is TRBV6-5, the J call TRBJ1-5; 7 bases map to TRBD1. This CDR3 has 11 residues. J was trimmed by 8 bases and V by 8 bases; bases with no gene match: 3. Germline values: CDR1 MNHEY, CDR2 SVGAGI. In DNA form, the CDR3 reads TGTGCCAGCCGAGGGGGCGAGCCCCAGCATTTT. Its translation is CASRGGEPQHF.

The chain links TRBV2 to TRBJ2-7, with D maybe TRBD1 (6 bases). The CDR3 sequence is 13 residues long. Germline lookup yields CDR1 SNHLY and CDR2 FYNNEI. With 6 bases removed from V and 0 bases from J, the gap between germline ends came to 9 bases. The CDR3 sequence is CASRTGSSYEQYF. DNA of the CDR3: TGTGCCAGCAGGACAGGTTCCTCCTACGAGCAGTACTTC.

The chain joins TRBV11-2 to TRBJ1-3; TRBD1 is a possible D gene (6 bases). The CDR3 runs to 14 residues. Germline-derived CDR1 and CDR2 are SGHAT and FQNNGV. Trimming stripped 7 bases from V and 2 bases from J, with 12 bases between. The CDR3 sequence is CASISWGPGNTIYF. The CDR3 nucleotides are TGTGCCAGCATCTCCTGGGGGCCTGGAAACACCATATATTTT.

V is TRBV11-2 and J is TRBJ2-6, with unresolved D. V was shortened by 4 bases and J by 0 bases, with 13 bases between the two germline ends. This CDR3 has 17 amino acids. CDR1 is SGHAT, CDR2 FQNNGV, per germline. CDR3 loop: CASSSGLYRSGANVLTF. CDR3 coding DNA: TGTGCCAGCAGCTCCGGCTTGTATCGCTCTGGGGCCAACGTCCTGACTTTC. Based on the CDR3 plus reference TRBV11-2 and TRBJ2-6, the full variable domain is EAGVAQSPRYKIIEKRQSVAFWCNPISGHATLYWYQQILGQGPKLLIQFQNNGVVDDSQLPKDRFSAERLKGVDSTLKIQPAKLEDSAVYLCASSSGLYRSGANVLTFGAGSRLTVL.

This clone was counted a few times. The chain employs TRBV7-3 and TRBJ2-2; D might be TRBD2 (6 bases). This CDR3 comprises 16 residues. The ends were cut back, 4 bases at V and 5 bases at J, with 17 bases in the middle. CDR1 is SGHTA and CDR2 is FQGTGA in the germline V gene. The CDR3 DNA reads TGTGCCAGCAGCTCCTCACCTGGTGCGGGGACCGGGGAGCTGTTTTTT. This codes for CASSSSPGAGTGELFF. The entire variable domain, with the rest obtained from reference TRBV7-3 and TRBJ2-2, is as follows: GAGVSQTPSNKVTEKGKYVELRCDPISGHTALYWYRQSLGQGPEFLIYFQGTGAADDSGLPNDRFFAVRPEGSVSTLKIQRTERGDSAVYLCASSSSPGAGTGELFFGEGSRLTVL.

The rearrangement links TRBV9 to TRBJ1-2; 7 nucleotides agree with TRBD1. Germline V lookup: CDR1 SGDLS, CDR2 YYNGEE. The CDR3 covers 13 residues. Losses at the gene ends were 4 bases for V and 7 bases for J; bases not matched to a gene: 7. This CDR3 is CASSPGGEGGYTF. DNA for the CDR3: TGTGCCAGCAGCCCAGGGGGGGAGGGTGGCTACACCTTC.

This clone was observed a few times. The rearrangement joins TRBV6-1 to TRBJ2-1; D is possibly TRBD2 (5 bases). Germline V lookup: CDR1 MNHNS, CDR2 SASEGT. This CDR3 region has 15 residues. V gave up 1 base and J gave up 4 bases, with 11 bases separating them. The chain's CDR3 is CASSEVRGGYNEQFF. The CDR3 DNA sequence: TGTGCCAGCAGTGAAGTTCGGGGTGGTTACAATGAGCAGTTCTTC.

This clone has only one observation. The genes are TRBV5-6 and TRBJ1-5; D gene ambiguous. The CDR3 totals 14 residues. The germline CDR1 and CDR2 sequences are SGHDT and YYEEEE. Trimming shortened V by 2 bases and J by 2 bases, and 8 bases separated the two germline ends. DNA of the CDR3: TGTGCCAGCAGCTTAGCCGGTGGCAATCAGCCCCAGCATTTT. It yields the protein CASSLAGGNQPQHF.

Here the CDR3 reads CASSATPWGSEKLFF. CDR3 coding DNA: TGTGCCAGCAGCGCCACTCCATGGGGGAGTGAAAAACTGTTTTTT. V is TRBV9 and J is TRBJ1-4, with a weak D call TRBD1 (5 bases). Trimming cost V 3 bases and J 7 bases, with 16 bases left between them. The CDR3 sequence is 15 residues long. The germline CDR1 and CDR2 sequences are SGDLS and YYNGEE.

The V call is TRBV2, the J call TRBJ2-1, with D possibly matching TRBD2 (6 bases). The length of the CDR3 is 13 residues. V lost 6 bases and J 9 bases, leaving 15 bases between the germline ends. CDR1 is SNHLY and CDR2 is FYNNEI in the germline V gene. As DNA, the CDR3 is TGTGCCAGCAGACGGGAGCTACGAGGTGAGCAGTTCTTC. Protein: CASRRELRGEQFF.

As to this clone: Distinct nucleotide sequences in the sample also encode this CDR3. The chain carries TRBV5-1 and TRBJ2-6; D gene unclear. V lost 0 bases to trimming and J lost 1 base, with 5 bases between them. The CDR3 has 15 amino acids. Germline V gene lookup returns CDR1 SGHRS and CDR2 YFSETQ. This CDR3 reads CASSLVSSGANVLTF. The DNA of the CDR3 is TGCGCCAGCAGCTTGGTGTCGTCTGGGGCCAACGTCCTGACTTTC.

This clone was detected ten times or more. The V call is TRBV27, the J call TRBJ2-5; TRBD2 matches 8 bases. Germline V gene data show CDR1 as MNHEY and CDR2 as SMNVEV (reference sequence). V gave up 2 bases and J gave up 6 bases; unmatched junction bases: 11. The CDR3 spans 16 residues. In DNA, the CDR3 is TGTGCCAGCAGTTTAAGTCGCGCGGGAGGCCTCAAGACCCAGTACTTC. It specifies CASSLSRAGGLKTQYF.

The chain recombines TRBV7-8 with TRBJ2-1; 10 bases fit TRBD1. Germline-derived CDR1 and CDR2 are SGHVS and FQNEAQ. Trimming cost V 4 bases and J 4 bases; bases outside gene matches: 4. The CDR3 length is 15 residues. The CDR3 protein is CASSSRQGAYNEQFF. As DNA, the CDR3 is TGTGCCAGCAGCTCTAGACAGGGGGCATACAATGAGCAGTTCTTC.

The V call is TRBV10-3, the J call TRBJ2-3; D might be TRBD1 or TRBD2, each matching 5 bases. With 0 bases removed from V and 9 bases from J, the gap between germline ends came to 16 bases. The CDR3 has 15 residues. CDR1 and CDR2 (germline): ENHRY, SYGVKD. The CDR3 reads CAISESERSGDTQYF. DNA of the CDR3: TGTGCCATCAGTGAGTCCGAGCGGAGTGGGGACACGCAGTATTTT.

For this clone: A junction boundary mismatches the germline segment, possibly from a read error. At the DNA level, this CDR3 is encoded by other sequences in the same sample as well. The chain couples TRBV5-4 to TRBJ2-7; 9 nucleotides align to TRBD1. This CDR3 has 15 amino acids. Germline CDR1 SGHNT, CDR2 YYREEE (reference sequence). The CDR3 loop reads CASSLAGTGPYEQYF. CDR3 coding DNA: TGTGCCAGCAGCTTGGCCGGGACAGGGCCCTACGAGCAGTACTTT.

J is TRBJ1-2 and V is TRBV2, with no clear D. The CDR3 totals 14 residues. Germline lookup yields CDR1 SNHLY and CDR2 FYNNEI. Trimming left V 2 bases short and J 3 bases short, with 10 bases between. The CDR3 nucleotides read TGTGCCAGCAGTGAATGGAAGACGGACTATGGCTACACCTTC. As protein: CASSEWKTDYGYTF.